One sample yielded the 3 T cell receptor beta chains listed below, sequenced in a study of cytomegalovirus exposure and HLA in healthy donors. PCR employed 60 Vbeta and 13 Jbeta primers. Assay: immunoSEQ multiplex PCR; the TCRdb copy retains only in-frame clones and omits some. The sample spans roughly 100,000 clones; the ten largest clones claim about 3%. Input material: PBMCs. These receptors were taken from a man in his forties in good health and CMV-seronegative.

This chain joins TRBV5-4 and TRBJ2-5; 7 nucleotides align to TRBD2. J lost 2 bases, V lost 4 bases, and 2 bases had no gene match. The length of the CDR3 is 13 residues. Germline CDR1 reads SGHNT; CDR2 reads YYREEE (reference sequence). CDR3 residues: CASSQGLQETQYF. As DNA, the CDR3 is TGTGCCAGCAGCCAGGGACTACAAGAGACCCAGTACTTC.

To note about this clone: A junction boundary mismatches the germline segment, possibly from a read error. The same CDR3 is also encoded by other DNA sequences in this sample. This chain connects TRBV5-1 to TRBJ2-3, with D maybe TRBD2 (7 bases). The CDR3 has 14 residues. Germline V lookup: CDR1 SGHRS, CDR2 YFSETQ. The CDR3 loop reads CASSIGGGTDTQYF. The CDR3 nucleotides are TGCGCCAGCAGTATTGGGGGGGGCACGGATACGCAGTATTTT.

V usage is TRBV30 and J usage is TRBJ1-1, with 8 bases identical to TRBD1. Trimming removed 7 bases from V and 0 bases from J; junction bases left unmatched: 7. Germline V gives CDR1 GTSNPN, CDR2 SVGIG (reference sequence). The CDR3 loop spans 14 amino acids. The CDR3 region is CASSLGQVNTEAFF. CDR3 in DNA: TGTGCCTCTTCTTTGGGACAGGTGAACACTGAAGCTTTCTTT.